This TCR beta chain was recorded in a study of post-analysis software for immune sequencing data. Unique molecular identifiers were present in the TCR beta cDNA libraries. TCRdb passed the PCR reads through MiXCR, listing each CDR3 protein once. In the table there are about 770,000 distinct CDR3 sequences, roughly 50% of which are singletons. As regards this clonotype: Antigen specificity is unknown.

The CDR3 has 15 amino acids. From germline, CDR1 is MNHEY and CDR2 SVGAGI. Study results and caveats: Five or six TRBV segments, TRBV5-6, TRBV5-1 and TRBV20-1 among them, were found more frequent in patients than controls.

Specimen: blood. This sequence was found in a girl aged 10-17 years with multiple sclerosis. This chain links TRBV6-5 with TRBJ2-5; 12 positions agree with TRBD2. The J call may be mistaken, given a closer DNA end match to TRBJ2-7. CDR3 protein: CASRSPSGGEYEQYF. The CDR3 region has the DNA TGTGCCAGCAGATCCCCTAGCGGGGGGGAATACGAGCAGTACTTC.